The rows below give T cell receptor beta chains drawn from one sample of a study of blood T cell repertoires in COVID-19. Repertoires were generated with immunoSEQ multiplex PCR, while TCRdb's copy carries only in-frame clones and drops some. Among 250,000 to 300,000 clones listed, just under 90% were seen once. The sequencing sample was made of PBMCs or T cells enriched from blood (not recorded which). These receptor sequences come from a woman aged 60 to 75 who had recovered from COVID-19. The CDR3 runs from the conserved cysteine through the conserved F or W. A D gene is named only where the DNA matches it firmly. A row's size may be missing; if present it is once, few, many or a size class.

V: TRBV29-1
D: TRBD1
size: NA
J: TRBJ2-7
DNA: TGCAGCGTTGAAGGAGTTTTGACAGGGACAACCTACGAGCAGTACTTC
CDR3: CSVEGVLTGTTYEQYF

V: TRBV28
D: NA
size: NA
J: TRBJ1-5
DNA: TGTGCCAGCAGTTGGAGTAGCAATCAGCCCCAGCATTTT
CDR3: CASSWSSNQPQHF

V: TRBV24-1
D: TRBD2
size: NA
J: TRBJ2-5
DNA: TGTGCCACCAGTGTAAAACTAGCGGGAGACCCCGAGACCCAGTACTTC
CDR3: CATSVKLAGDPETQYF

V: TRBV10-3
D: TRBD2
size: NA
J: TRBJ2-1
DNA: TGTGCCATCAGTCCTAGCGGGGGGTTACTGCGAAGTGAGCAGTTCTTC
CDR3: CAISPSGGLLRSEQFF

V: TRBV5-1
D: NA
size: NA
J: TRBJ1-6
DNA: TGCGCCAGCAGCCCCGGGGACACAGGCTCACCCCTCCACTTT
CDR3: CASSPGDTGSPLHF

V: TRBV28
D: TRBD1
size: NA
J: TRBJ2-2
DNA: TGTGCCAGCAGTTCAGACAGGGACCTTAACACCGGGGAGCTGTTTTTT
CDR3: CASSSDRDLNTGELFF

V: TRBV10-1
D: TRBD2
size: NA
J: TRBJ2-5
DNA: TGCGCCAGCAGTGAGGGACTAGCGGGAGCACGGGGGGAGACCCAGTACTTC
CDR3: CASSEGLAGARGETQYF

V: TRBV7-9
D: NA
size: NA
J: TRBJ2-1
DNA: TGTGCCAGCAGCTTACTTGATAGCTCCTACAATGAGCAGTTCTTC
CDR3: CASSLLDSSYNEQFF

V: TRBV3-1/TRBV3-2
D: NA
size: NA
J: TRBJ2-5
DNA: TGTGCCAGCAGACCTTCAGGGGCCGAGACCCAGTACTTC
CDR3: CASRPSGAETQYF

V: TRBV7-6
D: TRBD1
size: NA
J: TRBJ1-2
DNA: TGTGCCAGCAGCTTAGAGGGACAGGGGGCTGGGGGCTACACCTTC
CDR3: CASSLEGQGAGGYTF

V: TRBV11-2
D: TRBD2
size: NA
J: TRBJ2-1
DNA: TGTGCCAGCAGCTCCGGGGGGAGCATAGGCAATGAGCAGTTCTTC
CDR3: CASSSGGSIGNEQFF

V: TRBV7-8
D: NA
size: once
J: TRBJ1-5
DNA: TGTGCCAGCAGCTTCCAACTCGGTCTGGGAGTTAGCAATCAGCCCCAGCATTTT
CDR3: CASSFQLGLGVSNQPQHF

V: TRBV3-1/TRBV3-2
D: NA
size: NA
J: TRBJ1-1
DNA: TGTGCCAGCAGCCAAGATCCCCTAGGTGAGAACACTGAAGCTTTCTTT
CDR3: CASSQDPLGENTEAFF

V: TRBV19
D: NA
size: NA
J: TRBJ1-4
DNA: TGTGCCAGTAGTAAATTGAGACAGCTATCCTCTGAAAAACTGTTTTTT
CDR3: CASSKLRQLSSEKLFF

V: TRBV27
D: NA
size: NA
J: TRBJ2-1
DNA: TGTGCCAGCAGTCCGTCCTACAATGAGCAGTTCTTC
CDR3: CASSPSYNEQFF

V: TRBV18
D: NA
size: NA
J: TRBJ1-6
DNA: TGTGCCAGCTCACCACAAACAGGAGGGAATAATTCACCCCTCCACTTT
CDR3: CASSPQTGGNNSPLHF

V: TRBV28
D: NA
size: NA
J: TRBJ1-5
DNA: TGTGCCAGCAGGGGAGGATATCAGCCCCAGCATTTT
CDR3: CASRGGYQPQHF

V: TRBV30
D: NA
size: NA
J: TRBJ1-1
DNA: TGTGCCTGGGATATCTCCCAGCCGGGGGACACTGAAGCTTTCTTT
CDR3: CAWDISQPGDTEAFF